A single sample gave rise to the 22 T cell receptor beta chains below, sequenced in a study of blood T cell repertoires in COVID-19. Here immunoSEQ multiplex PCR was the method, and the copy in TCRdb shows in-frame clones only, minus some. The data contain almost 55,000 clones, around 84% of them singletons. The source material was peripheral blood. The receptors originated from a middle-aged man with acute or convalescent COVID-19.

The V call is TRBV15, the J call TRBJ2-3, with TRBD2 matching over 14 bases. Germline V gene data show CDR1 as LNHNV and CDR2 as YYDKDF (reference sequence). The CDR3 runs 16 residues. Germline trimming cut 5 bases from V and 5 bases from J; bases unmatched to any gene: 6. The CDR3 region has the DNA TGTGCCACCAGCTCGGGACTAGCGGGAGTGGGAGATACGCAGTATTTT. This sequence encodes CATSSGLAGVGDTQYF.

The chain links TRBV5-1 to TRBJ1-2; D not certain. Per the germline V gene, CDR1 is SGHRS and CDR2 is YFSETQ. Trimming shortened V by 3 bases and J by 4 bases, and 13 bases separated the two germline ends. The CDR3 has 14 amino acids. The chain's CDR3 is CASSSVPRTYGYTF. Here the CDR3 DNA reads TGCGCCAGCAGCTCTGTTCCCAGAACCTATGGCTACACCTTC.

The V gene is TRBV5-1, the J gene TRBJ1-1; TRBD1 aligns across 7 bases. The CDR3 is 15 amino acids. V lost 0 bases to trimming and J lost 0 bases; unmatched junction nucleotides: 2. In germline, CDR1 is SGHRS, CDR2 YFSETQ. The CDR3: CASSLEGQLNTEAFF. CDR3 nucleotides: TGCGCCAGCAGCTTGGAGGGACAGTTGAACACTGAAGCTTTCTTT.

The rearrangement uses TRBV5-4 and TRBJ1-1; D remains unclear. Germline V gene lookup returns CDR1 SGHNT and CDR2 YYREEE (reference sequence). V dropped 0 bases and J dropped 6 bases, with 15 bases sitting between them. The CDR3 is 15 amino acids. CDR3 coding DNA: TGTGCCAGCAGCTTGGCCCGCGGCCCTGGTGCTGAAGCTTTCTTT. This gives the protein CASSLARGPGAEAFF.

The genes are TRBV10-3 and TRBJ2-2; a weak D match, TRBD1 (5 bases). V lost 7 bases and J 1 base, leaving 10 bases between the germline ends. The CDR3 is 14 residues long. Germline CDR1 reads ENHRY; CDR2 reads SYGVKD. This chain's CDR3 is CAINPTENTGELFF. CDR3 nucleotide sequence: TGTGCCATCAACCCGACAGAGAACACCGGGGAGCTGTTTTTT.

V usage is TRBV7-3 and J usage is TRBJ2-3; 10 bases align to TRBD1. Germline trimming cut 5 bases from V and 5 bases from J; bases unmatched to any gene: 4. The CDR3 covers 14 residues. Germline lookup yields CDR1 SGHTA and CDR2 FQGTGA. This chain's CDR3 is CASSPTGGEDTQYF. CDR3 bases: TGTGCCAGCAGCCCGACAGGGGGCGAAGATACGCAGTATTTT.

The V gene is TRBV2, the J gene TRBJ1-5; D might be TRBD1 (6 bases). V was pared by 1 base and J by 16 bases, with 20 bases between. CDR3 length: 14 residues. Germline CDR1 and CDR2: SNHLY and FYNNEI. CDR3 DNA: TGTGCCAGCAGTGAAGGGCGTATGGACAGACCGAAACATTTT. As protein: CASSEGRMDRPKHF.

This clone appeared once. The chain has TRBV30 and TRBJ1-1, with D tentatively TRBD1 (5 bases). V was shortened by 0 bases and J by 7 bases, with 9 bases between the two germline ends. CDR1 GTSNPN and CDR2 SVGIG come from the germline V gene (reference sequence). The CDR3 covers 12 residues. CDR3 coding DNA: TGTGCCTGGAGTGTACGGGGGAATGAAGCTTTCTTT. This encodes CAWSVRGNEAFF.

The gene calls are TRBV15 and TRBJ2-1; TRBD1 matches at 7 bases. Losses at the gene ends were 1 base for V and 9 bases for J; bases not matched to a gene: 3. Per the germline V gene, CDR1 is LNHNV and CDR2 is YYDKDF (reference sequence). The CDR3 spans 13 residues. The CDR3 spells CATSRAPGGEQFF. The CDR3 DNA follows: TGTGCCACCAGCAGAGCTCCAGGGGGTGAGCAGTTCTTC.

V and J are TRBV25-1 and TRBJ1-4, with 7 bases aligning to TRBD1. Per the germline V gene, CDR1 is MGHDK and CDR2 is SYGVNS. Trimming took 1 base from V and 4 from J; bases not matched to a gene: 3. There are 15 residues in the CDR3. CDR3 in DNA: TGTGCCAGCAGTGAATTGGCAGGGGGTAATGAAAAACTGTTTTTT. As protein: CASSELAGGNEKLFF.

The chain combines TRBV20-1 with TRBJ2-6; no definite D call. Trimming stripped 3 bases from V and 1 base from J, with 10 bases between. This CDR3 is built from 15 residues. CDR1 and CDR2 from the germline V gene are DFQATT and SNEGSKA (reference sequence). CDR3 DNA: TGCAGTGCTAGTGCCTTAGAGTCTGGGGCCAACGTCCTGACTTTC. Translation gives CSASALESGANVLTF.

Only a few counts were recorded for this clone. J is TRBJ1-5 and V is TRBV5-1; D perhaps matches TRBD1 (5 bases). Trimming took 6 bases from V and 2 from J, leaving 15 bases between them. The CDR3 has 15 amino acids. CDR1 is SGHRS, CDR2 YFSETQ, per germline. CDR3 loop: CASTPDTRGNQPQHF. CDR3 nucleotides: TGCGCCAGCACCCCGGACACCCGAGGCAATCAGCCCCAGCATTTT.

V gene TRBV5-1 combines with J gene TRBJ2-3; D perhaps matches TRBD1 (6 bases). CDR1 and CDR2 (germline): SGHRS, YFSETQ. This CDR3 region has 13 residues. Trimming removed 5 bases from V and 2 bases from J, with 9 bases in between. The CDR3 reads CASRGDITDTQYF. The CDR3 DNA reads as TGCGCCAGCAGGGGGGACATCACAGATACGCAGTATTTT.

The V gene is TRBV18, the J gene TRBJ1-5; D possibly corresponds to TRBD1 (6 bases). Between the trimmed V and J ends, which lost 2 bases and 2 bases, there was a span of 13 bases. Germline-derived CDR1 and CDR2 are KGHSH and LQKENI. The CDR3 loop spans 16 amino acids. CDR3 residues: CASSPTGTRGNQPQHF. CDR3 nucleotide sequence: TGTGCCAGCTCACCAACTGGGACACGGGGCAATCAGCCCCAGCATTTT. Using reference TRBV18 and TRBJ1-5 for the parts outside the CDR3, the full variable domain is NAGVMQNPRHLVRRRGQEARLRCSPMKGHSHVYWYRQLPEEGLKFMVYLQKENIIDESGMPKERFSAEFPKEGPSILRIQQVVRGDSAAYFCASSPTGTRGNQPQHFGDGTRLSIL.

This chain uses TRBV19 with TRBJ1-1; D might be TRBD1 (6 bases). CDR3 length: 13 residues. Trimming stripped 7 bases from V and 4 bases from J, with 13 bases between. The germline V gene has CDR1 LNHDA and CDR2 SQIVND (reference sequence). DNA for the CDR3: TGTGCCAGTAACTTACAGGGTGGCACTGAAGCTTTCTTT. This sequence encodes CASNLQGGTEAFF.

In its sample, this clone was seen once. The chain has TRBV15 and TRBJ1-5; TRBD1 aligns across 7 bases. Trimming cost V 0 bases and J 4 bases; bases outside gene matches: 6. This CDR3 is built from 16 residues. Germline CDR1 is LNHNV and CDR2 is YYDKDF (reference sequence). CDR3 bases: TGTGCCACCAGCAGAGATTTGGGACAGCTTAATCAGCCCCAGCATTTT. Protein sequence: CATSRDLGQLNQPQHF.

This chain uses TRBV2 with TRBJ1-6; D is perhaps TRBD1 (5 bases). The CDR3 is made up of 15 amino acids. The V gene's germline CDR1 is SNHLY and CDR2 FYNNEI. Trimming took 2 bases from V and 11 from J, leaving 16 bases between them. The CDR3 loop reads CASSEMADRGTPLHF. DNA for the CDR3: TGTGCCAGCAGTGAAATGGCCGACCGGGGGACACCCCTCCACTTT.

The genes are TRBV12-3 or TRBV12-4 and TRBJ1-2, with D unclear. The CDR3 is 12 amino acids. Trimming left V 6 bases short and J 7 bases short, with 12 bases between. The CDR3 DNA follows: TGTGCCAGCAGCCGTCAAGAGGGTGGCTACACCTTC. The encoded protein is CASSRQEGGYTF.

The CDR3 nucleotides are TGCGCCAGCAGCTTGGCGACAGTACAAGAGACCCAGTACTTC. This gives the protein CASSLATVQETQYF. The V call is TRBV5-1, the J call TRBJ2-5; tentative D call: TRBD1 (5 bases). This CDR3 spans 14 amino acids. V shed 0 bases and J shed 2 bases, with 8 bases lying between them. Germline V gene sequence: CDR1 SGHRS, CDR2 YFSETQ.

The chain combines TRBV28 with TRBJ2-1, with 8 bases aligning to TRBD2. J lost 8 bases, V lost 2 bases, and 5 bases had no gene match. Germline CDR1 MDHEN, CDR2 SYDVKM. The CDR3 totals 14 residues. The CDR3 loop is CASSLRREDDEQFF. CDR3 nucleotide sequence: TGTGCCAGCAGTTTAAGGCGGGAGGATGATGAGCAGTTCTTC. Complete variable domain (other parts from reference TRBV28 and TRBJ2-1): DVKVTQSSRYLVKRTGEKVFLECVQDMDHENMFWYRQDPGLGLRLIYFSYDVKMKEKGDIPEGYSVSREKKERFSLILESASTNQTSMYLCASSLRREDDEQFFGPGTRLTVL.

This sequence joins TRBV5-6 and TRBJ2-5, with D perhaps matching TRBD1 (5 bases). Germline lookup yields CDR1 SGHDT and CDR2 YYEEEE. V was cut by 0 bases and J by 5 bases, with 11 bases left in between. The CDR3 runs to 14 residues. CDR3 protein: CASSLGRVWETQYF. The CDR3 DNA sequence: TGTGCCAGCAGCTTGGGCAGGGTTTGGGAGACCCAGTACTTC.

The chain employs TRBV1 and TRBJ1-4; TRBD1 reflects the table's D call only, with no check against the DNA. TRBV1 is a documented pseudogene. This CDR3 is built from 15 residues. CDR3: CTSSQADRGDEKLFF. In DNA form, the CDR3 reads TGCACCAGCAGCCAAGCCGACAGGGGAGACGAAAAACTGTTTTTT.